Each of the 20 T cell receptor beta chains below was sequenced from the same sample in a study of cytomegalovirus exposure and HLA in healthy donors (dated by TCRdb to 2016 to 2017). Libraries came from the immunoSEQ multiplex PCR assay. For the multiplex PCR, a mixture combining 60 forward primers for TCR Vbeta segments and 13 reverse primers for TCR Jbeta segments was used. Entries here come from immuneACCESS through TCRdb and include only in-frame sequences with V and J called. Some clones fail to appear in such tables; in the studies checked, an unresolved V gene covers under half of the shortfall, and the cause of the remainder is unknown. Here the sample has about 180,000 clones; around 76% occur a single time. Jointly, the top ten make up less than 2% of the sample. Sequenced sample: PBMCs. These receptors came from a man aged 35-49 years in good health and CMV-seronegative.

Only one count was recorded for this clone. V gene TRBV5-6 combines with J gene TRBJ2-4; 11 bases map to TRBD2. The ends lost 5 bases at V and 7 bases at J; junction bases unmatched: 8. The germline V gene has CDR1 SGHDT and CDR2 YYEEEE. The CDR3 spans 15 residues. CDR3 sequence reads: CASRLLAGGGNIQYF. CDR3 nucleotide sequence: TGTGCCAGCAGACTTCTAGCGGGGGGCGGGAACATTCAGTACTTC. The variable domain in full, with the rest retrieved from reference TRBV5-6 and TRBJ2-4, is DAGVTQSPTHLIKTRGQQVTLRCSPKSGHDTVSWYQQALGQGPQFIFQYYEEEERQRGNFPDRFSGHQFPNYSSELNVNALLLGDSALYLCASRLLAGGGNIQYFGAGTRLSVL.

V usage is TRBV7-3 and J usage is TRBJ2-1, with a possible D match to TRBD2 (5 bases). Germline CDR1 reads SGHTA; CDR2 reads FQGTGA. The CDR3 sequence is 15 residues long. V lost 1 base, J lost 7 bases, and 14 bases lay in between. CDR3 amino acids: CASSLRRGEGNEQFF. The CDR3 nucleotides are TGTGCCAGCAGCTTAAGACGGGGTGAAGGGAATGAGCAGTTCTTC.

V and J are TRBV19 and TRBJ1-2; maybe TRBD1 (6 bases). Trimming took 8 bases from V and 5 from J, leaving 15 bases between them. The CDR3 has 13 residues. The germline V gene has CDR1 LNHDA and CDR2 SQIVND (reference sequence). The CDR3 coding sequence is TGTGCCAGTGTAGGACAGCCGAGGTATGGCTACACCTTC. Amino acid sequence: CASVGQPRYGYTF. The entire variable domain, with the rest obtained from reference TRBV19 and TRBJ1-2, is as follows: DGGITQSPKYLFRKEGQNVTLSCEQNLNHDAMYWYRQDPGQGLRLIYYSQIVNDFQKGDIAEGYSVSREKKESFPLTVTSAQKNPTAFYLCASVGQPRYGYTFGSGTRLTVV.

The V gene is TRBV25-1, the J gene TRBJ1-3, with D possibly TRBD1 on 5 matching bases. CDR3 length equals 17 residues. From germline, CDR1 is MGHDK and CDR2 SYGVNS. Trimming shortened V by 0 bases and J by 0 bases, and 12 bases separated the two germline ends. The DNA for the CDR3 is TGTGCCAGCAGTGAATATACAGGTTCTCGCTCTGGAAACACCATATATTTT. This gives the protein CASSEYTGSRSGNTIYF.

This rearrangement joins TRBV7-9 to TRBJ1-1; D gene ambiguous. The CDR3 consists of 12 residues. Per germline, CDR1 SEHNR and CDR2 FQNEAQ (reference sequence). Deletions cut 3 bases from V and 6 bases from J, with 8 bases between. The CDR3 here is CASSFLAAEAFF. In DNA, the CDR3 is TGTGCCAGCAGCTTTCTCGCGGCTGAAGCTTTCTTT.

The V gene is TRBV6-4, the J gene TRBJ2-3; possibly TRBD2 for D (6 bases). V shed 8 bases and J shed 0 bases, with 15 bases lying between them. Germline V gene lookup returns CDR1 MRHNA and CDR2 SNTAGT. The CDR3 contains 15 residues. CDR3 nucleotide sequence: TGTGCCAGCCCAAAAGCGGGCAGAAGCACAGATACGCAGTATTTT. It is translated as CASPKAGRSTDTQYF.

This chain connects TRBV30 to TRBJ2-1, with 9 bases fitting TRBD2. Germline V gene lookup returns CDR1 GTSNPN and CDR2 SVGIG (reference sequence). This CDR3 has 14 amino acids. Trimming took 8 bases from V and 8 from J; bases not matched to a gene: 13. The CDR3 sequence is CARQTSGARDEQFF. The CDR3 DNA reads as TGTGCCAGACAGACTAGCGGAGCTCGGGATGAGCAGTTCTTC.

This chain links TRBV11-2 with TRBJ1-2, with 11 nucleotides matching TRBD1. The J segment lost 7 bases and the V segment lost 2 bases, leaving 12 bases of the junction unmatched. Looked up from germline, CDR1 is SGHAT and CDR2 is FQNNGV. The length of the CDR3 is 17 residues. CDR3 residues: CASSLSVAPGTGGGYTF. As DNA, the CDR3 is TGTGCCAGCAGCTTATCGGTGGCACCCGGGACAGGGGGTGGCTACACCTTC.

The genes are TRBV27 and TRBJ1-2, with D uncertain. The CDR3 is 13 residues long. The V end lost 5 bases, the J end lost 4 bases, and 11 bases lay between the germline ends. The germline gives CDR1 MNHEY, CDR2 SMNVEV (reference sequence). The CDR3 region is CASSAQVAYGYTF. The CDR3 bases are TGTGCCAGCAGTGCACAAGTTGCCTATGGCTACACCTTC.

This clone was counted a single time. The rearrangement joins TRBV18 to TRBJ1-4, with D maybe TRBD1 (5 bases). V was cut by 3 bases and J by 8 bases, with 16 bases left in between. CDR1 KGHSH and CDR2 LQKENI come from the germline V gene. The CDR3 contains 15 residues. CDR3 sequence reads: CASSPQGLLSEKLFF. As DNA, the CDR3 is TGTGCCAGCTCACCCCAGGGTCTCCTCTCGGAAAAACTGTTTTTT.

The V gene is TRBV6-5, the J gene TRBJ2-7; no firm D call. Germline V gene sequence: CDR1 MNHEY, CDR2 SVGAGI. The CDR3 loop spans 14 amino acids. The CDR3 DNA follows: TGTGCTTTTTTCAAGCAGAAGGCGGCATACGAGCAGTACTTC. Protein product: CAFFKQKAAYEQYF.

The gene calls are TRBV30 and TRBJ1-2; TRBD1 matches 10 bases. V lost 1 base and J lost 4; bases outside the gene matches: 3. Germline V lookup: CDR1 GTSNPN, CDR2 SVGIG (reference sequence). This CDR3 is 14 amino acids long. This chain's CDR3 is CAWSGDRGSYGYTF. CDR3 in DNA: TGTGCCTGGAGTGGGGACAGGGGATCCTATGGCTACACCTTC. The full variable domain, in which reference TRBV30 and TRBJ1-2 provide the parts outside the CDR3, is SQTIHQWPATLVQPVGSPLSLECTVEGTSNPNLYWYRQAAGRGLQLLFYSVGIGQISSEVPQNLSASRPQDRQFILSSKKLLLSDSGFYLCAWSGDRGSYGYTFGSGTRLTVV.

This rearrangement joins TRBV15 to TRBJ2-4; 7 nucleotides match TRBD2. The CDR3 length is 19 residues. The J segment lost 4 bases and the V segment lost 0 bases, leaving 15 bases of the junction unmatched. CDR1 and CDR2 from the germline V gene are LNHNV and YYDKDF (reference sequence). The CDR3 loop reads CATSREVGGLSPKKNIQYF. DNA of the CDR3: TGTGCCACCAGCAGAGAGGTGGGGGGACTATCCCCAAAAAAAAACATTCAGTACTTC.

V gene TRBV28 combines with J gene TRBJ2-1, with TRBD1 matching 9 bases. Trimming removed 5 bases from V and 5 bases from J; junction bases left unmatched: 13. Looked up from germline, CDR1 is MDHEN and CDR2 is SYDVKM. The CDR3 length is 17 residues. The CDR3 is CASSHPPGQGIDNEQFF. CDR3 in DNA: TGTGCCAGCAGTCATCCTCCCGGACAGGGGATTGACAATGAGCAGTTCTTC. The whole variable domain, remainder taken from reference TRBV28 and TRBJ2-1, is DVKVTQSSRYLVKRTGEKVFLECVQDMDHENMFWYRQDPGLGLRLIYFSYDVKMKEKGDIPEGYSVSREKKERFSLILESASTNQTSMYLCASSHPPGQGIDNEQFFGPGTRLTVL.

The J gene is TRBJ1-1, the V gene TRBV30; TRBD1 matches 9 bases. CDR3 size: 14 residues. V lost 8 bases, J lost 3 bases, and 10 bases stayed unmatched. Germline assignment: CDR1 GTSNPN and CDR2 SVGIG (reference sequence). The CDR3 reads CAANRGLRDTEAFF. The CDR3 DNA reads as TGTGCCGCCAACAGGGGGCTACGTGACACTGAAGCTTTCTTT.

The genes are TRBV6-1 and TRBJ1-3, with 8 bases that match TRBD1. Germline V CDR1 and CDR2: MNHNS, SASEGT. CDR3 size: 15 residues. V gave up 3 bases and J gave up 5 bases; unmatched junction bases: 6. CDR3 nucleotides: TGTGCCAGCAGTGATTCCGGACAGGGTCGAAACACCATATATTTT. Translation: CASSDSGQGRNTIYF.

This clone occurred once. The chain's CDR3 is CASSQLGQGGSDTQYF. In DNA form, the CDR3 reads TGCGCCAGCAGCCAATTGGGACAGGGCGGTTCAGATACGCAGTATTTT. J is TRBJ2-3 and V is TRBV4-1, with 9 nucleotides matching TRBD1. The ends lost 2 bases at V and 4 bases at J; junction bases unmatched: 7. CDR3 length equals 16 residues. CDR1 MGHRA and CDR2 YSYEKL come from the germline V gene.

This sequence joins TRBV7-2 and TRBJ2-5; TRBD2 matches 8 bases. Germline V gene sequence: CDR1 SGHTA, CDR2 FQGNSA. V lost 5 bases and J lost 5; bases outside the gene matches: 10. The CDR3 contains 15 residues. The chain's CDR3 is CASSPEGGGWETQYF. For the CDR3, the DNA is TGTGCCAGCAGCCCTGAGGGCGGGGGGTGGGAGACCCAGTACTTC. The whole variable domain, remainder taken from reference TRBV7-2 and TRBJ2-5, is GAGVSQSPSNKVTEKGKDVELRCDPISGHTALYWYRQSLGQGLEFLIYFQGNSAPDKSGLPSDRFSAERTGGSVSTLTIQRTQQEDSAVYLCASSPEGGGWETQYFGPGTRLLVL.

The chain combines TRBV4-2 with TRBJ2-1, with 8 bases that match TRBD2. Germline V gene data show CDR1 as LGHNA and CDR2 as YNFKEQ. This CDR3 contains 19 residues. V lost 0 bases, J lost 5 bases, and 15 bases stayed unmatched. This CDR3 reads CASSQDPESGAGVNNEQFF. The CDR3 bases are TGTGCCAGCAGCCAAGATCCAGAGTCGGGAGCGGGGGTTAACAATGAGCAGTTCTTC.

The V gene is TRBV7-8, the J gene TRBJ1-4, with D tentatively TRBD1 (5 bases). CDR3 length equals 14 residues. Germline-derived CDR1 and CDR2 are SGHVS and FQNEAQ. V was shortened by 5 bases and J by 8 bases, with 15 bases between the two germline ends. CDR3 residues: CASSPRQLEEKLFF. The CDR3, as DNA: TGTGCCAGCAGCCCCCGACAGTTAGAGGAAAAACTGTTTTTT.